Listed below are T cell receptor beta chains from one sample, sequenced in a study of control samples from healthy donors and cancer patients. Here immunoSEQ multiplex PCR was the method, and the copy in TCRdb shows in-frame clones only, minus some. The repertoire holds 150,000 or so clones, roughly 92% seen once, with about 2.4% in the top ten. Material: blood. The receptors come from a man aged 50 or older in good health. Each CDR3 is given with its conserved first and last residue. Not all rows give a size; the values are once, few, many and, for expanded clones, a class.

clone size	V gene	J gene	CDR3 protein
.	TRBV9	TRBJ1-3	CASSFSGQGHAANTIYF
.	TRBV28	TRBJ2-7	CASTGTPPYEQYF
.	TRBV3-1/TRBV3-2	TRBJ1-2	CASSPAAGTGILYGYTF
.	TRBV29-1	TRBJ2-7	CSVVLSARRGEQYF
.	TRBV27	TRBJ2-3	CASGFGLAGGPADTQYF
.	TRBV20-1	TRBJ2-1	CSASRTDYNEQFF
.	TRBV3-1/TRBV3-2	TRBJ1-6	CASSQATVSSPLHF
.	TRBV6-5	TRBJ2-1	CASSYGGEEQFF
.	TRBV10-3	TRBJ1-2	CAISEQGAGYGYTF
.	TRBV11-2	TRBJ2-7	CASSYTSGESYEQYF
few	TRBV29-1	TRBJ2-1	CSAATSGRVGEQFF
once	TRBV11-2	TRBJ2-7	CASSLVGTSLYEQYF
few	TRBV7-9	TRBJ1-1	CASSRIEGATEAFF
.	TRBV29-1	TRBJ2-2	CSLSEAGELFF
.	TRBV18	TRBJ2-7	CASSPFGTGNNEQYF
.	TRBV3-1/TRBV3-2	TRBJ2-7	CASSLPQGYEQYF
.	TRBV10-1	TRBJ1-1	CASRDRTNTEAFF
.	TRBV7-9	TRBJ2-7	CASSLAGGYEQYF
.	TRBV7-6	TRBJ2-2	CASSLADLGAGELFF
.	TRBV10-3	TRBJ2-5	CAISDGVAGVETQYF
.	TRBV10-1	TRBJ2-5	CASSPLPQETQYF
once	TRBV28	TRBJ2-7	CASTKLAGVTSLYEQYF
.	TRBV2	TRBJ2-5	CASSWDSQETQYF
.	TRBV7-9	TRBJ2-3	CASSLGGGARDTQYF
.	TRBV7-9	TRBJ1-6	CASSLSQNSPLHF
.	TRBV28	TRBJ1-1	CASSLYWSLNTEAFF
.	TRBV5-1	TRBJ1-3	CASSRTGFGNTIYF
.	TRBV11-3	TRBJ2-1	CASSRGQSGEQFF
.	TRBV6-5	TRBJ1-1	CASNQVQGSTEAFF
.	TRBV23-1	TRBJ2-4	CASSQCGQGVRNIQYF
.	TRBV6-5	TRBJ1-2	CASSYSGGGGYGYTF